This T cell receptor beta chain was identified in a study of T cell responses to AZD1222 COVID-19 vaccine. General study points: Nearly half of spike-specific TCRs reportedly target unmutated variant regions. The donors showed a predominance of white British ancestry and of females, with possible underestimation of clonal diversity. Baseline serostatus was positive in only a handful of AZD1222 recipients. Spike-specific TCR breadth and depth were elevated following two AZD1222 doses.

This CDR3 comprises 13 residues. Germline V gene data show CDR1 as MNHEY and CDR2 as SVGAGI. The V end lost 10 bases, the J end lost 4 bases, and 16 bases lay between the germline ends. The assay was immunoSEQ multiplex PCR, and TCRdb's table has in-frame clones only and misses some. In the table there are about 92,000 clones, approximately 91% of which are singletons. As to this clone: Its antigen is unidentified.

The sample in question was peripheral blood, obtained on day 0 of AZD1222 vaccination. The sequence derives from an adult in good health. This chain connects TRBV6-5 to TRBJ1-1; unclear D gene. The CDR3 region has the DNA TGTGCCACCTTGCGGCCTACTGGCACTGAAGCTTTCTTT. Its protein product is CATLRPTGTEAFF.